This T cell receptor (beta chain) was sequenced in a study of T cells in Graves' hyperthyroidism and ophthalmopathy. Patients counted as stable if ophthalmopathy did not develop within 18 months. Exclusion criteria comprised uncontrolled infection, other autoimmune disease, pregnancy or lactation. The authors obtained PBMCs from 10 ml of fresh peripheral blood. The TCR beta CDR3 regions underwent amplification using RNA transcripts as the source. The study used the HTBI primer set for a first-round RT-PCR of the TCR CDR3. Using its own MiXCR run on the multiplex PCR reads, TCRdb lists one record per CDR3 protein. The sample has some 440,000 distinct CDR3 sequences, 15% to 19% seen once. The sequenced sample consisted of blood. The TCR sequence derives from a woman aged 18-35 years with Graves' hyperthyroidism.

CDR3 amino acids: CSARKGQGPEQYF. CDR3 coding DNA: TGCAGTGCTAGGAAGGGACAGGGGCCCGAGCAGTACTTC. The chain employs TRBV20-1 and TRBJ2-7, with 10 bases identical to TRBD1. The CDR3 is 13 residues long. Unmatched junction bases numbered 5, after V lost 3 bases and J lost 6 bases. Germline-derived CDR1 and CDR2 are DFQATT and SNEGSKA (reference sequence).